This T cell receptor (beta chain) was recorded in a study of regulatory T cells in long-lasting Graves disease. The table lists this clonotype with many counts. The authors built TCR beta libraries using iRepertoire HTBI primers and Arm-PCR of CDR3 regions. A single record per CDR3 protein comes from TCRdb applying MiXCR to the multiplex PCR reads. Here the sample spans some 300,000 distinct CDR3 sequences, around 20% being singletons. Time point: persistent/refractory GD, antithyroid drugs over 5 years with positive TRAb. Making the TCR library involved RNA that had been extracted from PBMCs. V gave up 0 bases and J gave up 5 bases, with 20 bases separating them. CDR1 is SGHNT and CDR2 is YYREEE in the germline V gene (reference sequence). The CDR3 runs 17 residues.

The gene calls are TRBV5-4 and TRBJ1-2; a possible D gene is TRBD1 (6 bases). Here the sequenced sample was peripheral blood mononuclear cells (PBMCs), taken when the disease was refractory, from a patient treated with antithyroid drugs. This clonotype was sampled from a female donor with Graves disease. Here the CDR3 DNA reads TGTGCCAGCAGCTTGGGGAGCTACAGGGTCGGGGCTTATGGCTACACCTTC. Translation: CASSLGSYRVGAYGYTF.